Presented here are 13 T cell receptor gamma chains from one specimen sequenced in a study of intestinal T cells in coeliac disease. For each case, the template was genomic DNA from ten roughly 5-µm formalin-fixed paraffin-embedded scrolls. LymphoTrack primers amplified TRG sequences from roughly 0.2 ug of biopsy DNA. TCRdb applied CATT to the multiplex PCR reads for clone calling. Of around 900 gamma-chain clones in the sample, 46% are singletons; the top ten hold less than 20%. Sequenced sample: a duodenal biopsy. These TCRs come from a human donor with celiac disease.

This clone was counted between two and nine times. The chain is built from TRGV10 and TRGJP1. TRGV10 is an open reading frame, and its role is uncertain. Trimming cost V 8 bases and J 14 bases; bases outside gene matches: 18. This CDR3 comprises 14 residues. This chain's CDR3 is CAAWVIHWFGFKIF. The CDR3 nucleotides are TGTGCTGCGTGGGTCATACACTGGTTTGGTTTCAAGATATTT.

Remarks on this clone: This DNA translates differently at residue 11 from the TCRdb protein, which is that of a much larger clone; a read error is likely, and the protein shown is the DNA's own translation. This sequence joins TRGV11 and TRGJ1 or TRGJ2. TRGV11 is an ORF, with its function uncertain. Trimming cost V 0 bases and J 9 bases; bases outside gene matches: 11. The CDR3 is 15 residues long. The CDR3 region is CACWIRHDGDCKKLF. In nucleotides, the CDR3 is TGTGCCTGCTGGATTAGGCACGATGGCGATTGTAAGAAACTCTTT.

This clone was found a few times. This likely came from a read error, as a far larger clone is one base away. The sample contains more than one DNA sequence encoding this CDR3. This sequence joins TRGV10 and TRGJP1. TRGV10 is an ORF, and what it does is uncertain. CDR3 length: 11 residues. The ends lost 12 bases at V and 6 bases at J; junction bases unmatched: 5. The CDR3 sequence: CAAGAGWFKIF. CDR3 sequence (DNA): TGTGCTGCTGGGGCTGGTTGGTTCAAGATATTT.

With regard to this clone: This may stem from a read error, because a much larger clone lies one nucleotide away. The rearrangement uses TRGV10 and TRGJ1 or TRGJ2. TRGV10 is flagged as an ORF with uncertain function. The CDR3 spans 14 residues. The CDR3 nucleotides read TGTGCTGCGTGGGCAACTCCGAATTACTATAAGAAACTCTTT. It translates to CAAWATPNYYKKLF.

The chain recombines TRGV8 with TRGJ1 or TRGJ2. Per the germline V gene, CDR1 is VENAVY and CDR2 is YDSYNSRV. Unmatched junction bases numbered 9, after V lost 12 bases and J lost 4 bases. The CDR3 is made up of 11 amino acids. CDR3 nucleotides: TGTGCCCACCTGGGATATTATAAGAAACTCTTT. This translates into CAHLGYYKKLF.

In its sample, this clone was seen a few times. The rearrangement links TRGV10 to TRGJP1. TRGV10 is flagged as an ORF with uncertain function. The CDR3 length is 14 residues. Trimming removed 14 bases from V and 0 bases from J; junction bases left unmatched: 10. This CDR3 reads CAKVRDTTGWFKIF. The CDR3 DNA is TGTGCTAAGGTCAGGGATACCACTGGTTGGTTCAAGATATTT.

About this clone itself: TCRdb shows a much larger clone's protein in place of this DNA's translation, and the two differ at residue 3, likely through a read error; the protein shown is translated from the DNA. The chain links TRGV11 to TRGJP1. TRGV11 is placed among ORFs of uncertain function. The CDR3 is 17 amino acids. The DNA of the CDR3 is TGTGCCCGCTGGATTAGGCATTGGTATACCACTGGTTGGTTCAAGATATTT. The encoded protein is CARWIRHWYTTGWFKIF.

On this clone itself: Mismatch with germline at one junction end may stem from a read error. The chain links TRGV2 to TRGJ1 or TRGJ2. The germline CDR1 and CDR2 sequences are EGSNGY and YDSYNSKV. This CDR3 is built from 9 residues. CDR3 sequence reads: CAPGGVGVF. CDR3 in DNA: TGTGCACCTGGGGGGGTGGGAGTCTTT.

A single count supports this clone. V is TRGV2 and J is TRGJP1. CDR3 length: 19 residues. Germline-derived CDR1 and CDR2 are EGSNGY and YDSYNSKV. V dropped 0 bases and J dropped 8; count of bases not matched to a gene: 21. CDR3 loop: CATWDGREGKLPLGWFKIF. CDR3 DNA sequence: TGTGCCACCTGGGACGGGAGAGAGGGAAAATTACCACTGGGTTGGTTCAAGATATTT.

This clone is judged hyperexpanded. The sample has other DNA sequences that encode this CDR3 too. V usage is TRGV10 and J usage is TRGJ1 or TRGJ2. TRGV10 is an ORF, with its function uncertain. With 8 bases clipped from V and 1 base from J, the junction kept 6 bases outside the gene matches. The CDR3 covers 13 residues. The CDR3 sequence: CAAWGSNYYKKLF. CDR3 nucleotides: TGTGCTGCGTGGGGGTCCAATTATTATAAGAAACTCTTT.

With respect to this clone: The TCRdb protein comes from a much larger clone and disagrees with this DNA's translation at residue 3, likely due to a read error; the protein given here is derived from the DNA. The gene calls are TRGV2 and TRGJ1 or TRGJ2. Germline CDR1 EGSNGY, CDR2 YDSYNSKV. The CDR3 is 11 residues long. The CDR3 loop is CAAWDCTGKLF. For the CDR3, the DNA is TGTGCCGCCTGGGACTGTACGGGGAAACTCTTT.

The CDR3 loop is CAPGMGNSYYKKLF. The CDR3 nucleotides read TGTGCACCTGGGATGGGAAACTCTTATTATAAGAAACTCTTT. V gene TRGV4 combines with J gene TRGJ1 or TRGJ2. Germline-derived CDR1 and CDR2 are EGSTGY and YDSYTSSV. The CDR3 has 14 residues.

The DNA of the CDR3 is TGTGCCACCTGGTCACCCACTGGTTGGTTCAAGATATTT. It codes for CATWSPTGWFKIF. This sequence joins TRGV8 and TRGJP1. Per germline, CDR1 VENAVY and CDR2 YDSYNSRV. V lost 6 bases and J lost 3; bases outside the gene matches: 4. The CDR3 covers 13 residues.